This T cell receptor beta chain was documented in a study of blood T cell repertoires in COVID-19. Study in general: Acute and convalescent COVID-19 specimens originated in the United States, Italy and Spain. Nucleic acid was either cDNA or gDNA, and it came from T cells, B-cell-depleted T cells, or PBMCs.

The ends were cut back, 4 bases at V and 4 bases at J, with 13 bases in the middle. CDR3 length: 14 residues. Authors' analysis steps: From reference gene primer amplification, estimates of nucleated cell counts were derived. The data were produced by immunoSEQ multiplex PCR, yet TCRdb's version contains in-frame clones alone and is incomplete. V and J calls and clone size are given by that table; D and trimming were obtained from the DNA. The sample contains a few hundred thousand clones, approximately 86% of which appear only once. The sequenced sample was peripheral blood. The rearrangement uses TRBV23-1 and TRBJ1-2, with TRBD1 as a possible D gene (5 bases). TRBV23-1 is placed among ORFs of uncertain function. The receptor was derived from a woman in her sixties or seventies with active or convalescent COVID-19. The CDR3 nucleotides are TGCGCCAGCAGTCCTTGGTGGGGCGCCTATGGCTACACCTTC. It is translated as CASSPWWGAYGYTF.